A single count supports the clone carrying this T cell receptor beta chain. Its antigen remains unidentified. The CDR3 runs to 16 residues. The V and J ends lost 3 bases and 5 bases respectively, with 16 bases between them. Per the germline V gene, CDR1 is SGHAT and CDR2 is FQNNGV. All sequencing subjects had displayed CD8+CD57+ cell expansion on flow cytometry. The sample comes from a study of CD8+CD57+ T cells in acquired aplastic anemia. Turning to the study itself: Sorted CD4+ and CD8+ cells yielded DNA averaging approximately 3 ug. Study-wide findings and caveats: CD8+ Simpson's diversity did not differ significantly between patients and controls. Between patients and controls, approximately 29 CD8+ CDR3 sequences were found in common.

Researchers used genomic DNA as the template to profile TCR beta VDJ and CDR3. TCRdb independently ran MiXCR on the reads; one entry per CDR3 protein. The sample yields fewer than 200,000 distinct CDR3 sequences, roughly 43% seen once. The chain joins TRBV11-2 to TRBJ1-4, with a possible D match to TRBD1 (6 bases). Sequences were obtained from sorted CD4+, CD8+, or CD8+CD57+ T cells (not recorded which) from PBMCs. The TCR originated in a human donor with aplastic anemia. The CDR3 DNA follows: TGTGCCAGCAGCTTGGCCCGCGAGGGGGTGAATGAAAAACTGTTTTTT. Its translation: CASSLAREGVNEKLFF.